This TCR beta chain was retrieved from a study of blood T cell repertoires in COVID-19. Per germline, CDR1 WNHNN and CDR2 SYGVQD (reference sequence). Trimming took 9 bases from V and 1 from J; bases not matched to a gene: 2. This CDR3 is 13 amino acids long. Sequencing used immunoSEQ multiplex PCR; TCRdb keeps in-frame clones, though not all of them. This table has some 170,000 clones, roughly 87% appearing once. This clonotype was obtained from a woman aged 45-60 years with acute or convalescent COVID-19. Sequences were obtained from peripheral blood. The chain employs TRBV10-1 and TRBJ2-3; 9 bases align to TRBD2. CDR3 nucleotide sequence: TGCGCCAGTAGCGGGAGAGGCACAGATACGCAGTATTTT. Translating gives CASSGRGTDTQYF.